This T cell receptor (beta chain) was profiled in a study of blood T cell repertoires in COVID-19. Germline V gives CDR1 SGDLS, CDR2 YYNGEE. There are 17 residues in the CDR3. J gave up 4 bases and V 0 bases, and 5 bases lay outside the gene matches. Profiled with immunoSEQ multiplex PCR; TCRdb holds only in-frame clones, not every one. The sample yields approximately 270,000 clones, approximately 90% seen once. The rearrangement uses TRBV9 and TRBJ2-3; TRBD2 matches at 13 bases. This clonotype was obtained from a woman in her 30s with acute COVID-19. Sequenced sample: PBMCs or T cells enriched from blood (not recorded which). In DNA, the CDR3 is TGTGCCAGCAGCGTAGACGGGACTAGCGGGACCGCAGATACGCAGTATTTT. It is translated as CASSVDGTSGTADTQYF.